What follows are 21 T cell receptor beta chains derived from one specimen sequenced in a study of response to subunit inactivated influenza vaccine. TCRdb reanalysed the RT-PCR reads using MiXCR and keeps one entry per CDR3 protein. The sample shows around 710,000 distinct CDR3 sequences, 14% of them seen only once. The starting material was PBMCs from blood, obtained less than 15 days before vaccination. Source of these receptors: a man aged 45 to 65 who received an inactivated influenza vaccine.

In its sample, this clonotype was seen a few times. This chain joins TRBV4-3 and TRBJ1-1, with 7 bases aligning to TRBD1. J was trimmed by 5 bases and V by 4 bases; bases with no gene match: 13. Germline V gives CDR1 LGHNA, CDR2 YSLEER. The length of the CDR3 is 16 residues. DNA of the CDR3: TGCGCCAGCAGCCGGAAGACAGGGACGACGGGGACTGAAGCTTTCTTT. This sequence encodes CASSRKTGTTGTEAFF.

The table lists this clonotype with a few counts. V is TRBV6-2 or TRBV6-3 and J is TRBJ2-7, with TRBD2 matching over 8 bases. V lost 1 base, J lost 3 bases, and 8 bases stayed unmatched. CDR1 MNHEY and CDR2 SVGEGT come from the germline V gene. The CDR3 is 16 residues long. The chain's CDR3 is CASSYWRIAGLYEQYF. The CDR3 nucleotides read TGTGCCAGCAGTTACTGGAGAATAGCGGGACTCTACGAGCAGTACTTC.

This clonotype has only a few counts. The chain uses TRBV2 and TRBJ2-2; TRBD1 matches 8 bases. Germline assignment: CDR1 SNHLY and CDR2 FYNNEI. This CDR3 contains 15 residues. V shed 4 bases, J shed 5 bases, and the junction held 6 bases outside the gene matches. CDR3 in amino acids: CASSATRGLTGELFF. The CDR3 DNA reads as TGTGCCAGCAGTGCTACCAGGGGGCTGACCGGGGAGCTGTTTTTT.

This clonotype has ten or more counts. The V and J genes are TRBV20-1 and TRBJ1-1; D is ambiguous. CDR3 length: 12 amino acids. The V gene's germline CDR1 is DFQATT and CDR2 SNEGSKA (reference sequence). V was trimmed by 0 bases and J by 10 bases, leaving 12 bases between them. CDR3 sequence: CSARDRGGRAFF. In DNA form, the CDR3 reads TGCAGTGCTAGAGATCGGGGAGGCCGAGCTTTCTTT.

The CDR3 loop reads CASSLGGTSGGADNEQFF. CDR3 nucleotides: TGCGCCAGCAGCTTGGGAGGGACTAGCGGGGGGGCCGACAATGAGCAGTTCTTC. This rearrangement joins TRBV5-1 to TRBJ2-1; TRBD2 agrees at 16 bases. This CDR3 region has 18 residues. Germline lookup yields CDR1 SGHRS and CDR2 YFSETQ. Trimming at V came to 0 bases and at J to 5 bases, leaving 5 bases not matched to a gene.

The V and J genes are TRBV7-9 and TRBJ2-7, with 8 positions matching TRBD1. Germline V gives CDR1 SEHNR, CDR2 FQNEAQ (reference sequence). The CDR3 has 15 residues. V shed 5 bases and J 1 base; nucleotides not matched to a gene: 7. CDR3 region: CASSPPTGGSYEQYF. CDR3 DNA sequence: TGTGCCAGCAGCCCCCCTACAGGGGGGTCCTACGAGCAGTACTTC. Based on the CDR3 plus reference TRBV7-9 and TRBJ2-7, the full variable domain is DTGVSQNPRHKITKRGQNVTFRCDPISEHNRLYWYRQTLGQGPEFLTYFQNEAQLEKSRLLSDRFSAERPKGSFSTLEIQRTEQGDSAMYLCASSPPTGGSYEQYFGPGTRLTVT.

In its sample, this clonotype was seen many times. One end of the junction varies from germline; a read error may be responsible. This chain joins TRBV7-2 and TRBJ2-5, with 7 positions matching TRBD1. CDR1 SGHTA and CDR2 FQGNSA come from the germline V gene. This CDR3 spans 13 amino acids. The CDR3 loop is CASSSYRGETQYF. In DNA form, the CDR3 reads TGCGCCAGCAGCTCTTACAGGGGAGAGACCCAGTACTTC.

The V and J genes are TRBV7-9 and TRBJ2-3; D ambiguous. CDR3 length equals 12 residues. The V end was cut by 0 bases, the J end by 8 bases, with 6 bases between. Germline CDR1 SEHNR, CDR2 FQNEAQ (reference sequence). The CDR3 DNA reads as TGTGCCAGCAGCTTAGCGAGTTTTACGCAGTATTTT. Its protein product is CASSLASFTQYF. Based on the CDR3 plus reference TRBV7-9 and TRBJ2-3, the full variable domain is DTGVSQNPRHKITKRGQNVTFRCDPISEHNRLYWYRQTLGQGPEFLTYFQNEAQLEKSRLLSDRFSAERPKGSFSTLEIQRTEQGDSAMYLCASSLASFTQYFGPGTRLTVL.

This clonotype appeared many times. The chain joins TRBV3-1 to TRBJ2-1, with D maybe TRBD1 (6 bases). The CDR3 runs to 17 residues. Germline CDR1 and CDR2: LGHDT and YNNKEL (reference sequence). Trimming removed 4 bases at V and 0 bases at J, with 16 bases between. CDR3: CASSPRYRGSSYNEQFF. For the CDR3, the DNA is TGTGCCAGCAGCCCCCGTTATAGGGGGAGCTCCTACAATGAGCAGTTCTTC.

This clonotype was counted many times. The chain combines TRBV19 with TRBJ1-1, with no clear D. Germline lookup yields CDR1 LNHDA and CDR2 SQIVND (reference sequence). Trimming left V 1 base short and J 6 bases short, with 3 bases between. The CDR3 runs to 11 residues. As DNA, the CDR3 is TGTGCCAGTAGTATAGGGGCTGAAGCTTTCTTT. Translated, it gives CASSIGAEAFF.

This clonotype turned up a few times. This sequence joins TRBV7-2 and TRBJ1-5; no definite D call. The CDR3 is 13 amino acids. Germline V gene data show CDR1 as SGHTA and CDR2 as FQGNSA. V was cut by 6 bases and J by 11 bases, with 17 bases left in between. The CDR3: CASSGEGGLAQHF. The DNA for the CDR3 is TGTGCCAGCAGTGGGGAGGGAGGACTAGCCCAGCATTTT.

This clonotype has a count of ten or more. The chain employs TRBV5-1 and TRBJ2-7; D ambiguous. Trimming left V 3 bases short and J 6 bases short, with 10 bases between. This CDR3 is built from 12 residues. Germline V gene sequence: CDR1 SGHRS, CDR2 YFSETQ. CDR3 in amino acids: CASSSDEVEQYF. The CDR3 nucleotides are TGCGCCAGCAGCTCGGACGAAGTCGAGCAGTACTTC.

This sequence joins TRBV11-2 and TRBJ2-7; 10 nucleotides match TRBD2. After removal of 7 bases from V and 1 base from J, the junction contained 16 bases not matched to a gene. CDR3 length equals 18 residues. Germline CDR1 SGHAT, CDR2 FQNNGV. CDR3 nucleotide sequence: TGTGCCAGCACCGATTTGGGTAGCGGGGGGCAGGGGTCCTACGAGCAGTACTTC. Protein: CASTDLGSGGQGSYEQYF.

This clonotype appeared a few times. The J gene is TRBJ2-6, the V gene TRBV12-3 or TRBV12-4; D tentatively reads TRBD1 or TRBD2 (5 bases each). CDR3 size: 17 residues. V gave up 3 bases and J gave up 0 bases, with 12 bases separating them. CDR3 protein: CASSFWDRASGANVLTF. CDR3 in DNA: TGTGCCAGCAGTTTTTGGGACCGAGCCTCTGGGGCCAACGTCCTGACTTTC.

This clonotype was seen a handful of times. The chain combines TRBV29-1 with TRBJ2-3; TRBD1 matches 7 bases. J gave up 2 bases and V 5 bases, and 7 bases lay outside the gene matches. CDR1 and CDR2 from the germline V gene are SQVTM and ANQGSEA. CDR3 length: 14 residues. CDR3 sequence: CSVTTGHSTDTQYF. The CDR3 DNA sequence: TGCAGCGTTACGACAGGGCATTCCACAGATACGCAGTATTTT.

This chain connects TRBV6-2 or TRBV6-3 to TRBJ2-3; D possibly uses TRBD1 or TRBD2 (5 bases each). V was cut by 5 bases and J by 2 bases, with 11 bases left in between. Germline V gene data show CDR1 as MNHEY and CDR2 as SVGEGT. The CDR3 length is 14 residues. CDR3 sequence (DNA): TGTGCCAGCAGTACCCGGGACCACACAGATACGCAGTATTTT. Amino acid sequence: CASSTRDHTDTQYF.

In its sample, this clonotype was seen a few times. CDR3: CASSPGTASNTGELFF. CDR3 sequence (DNA): TGTGCCAGCAGCCCCGGGACAGCGTCGAACACCGGGGAGCTGTTTTTT. V and J are TRBV28 and TRBJ2-2, with 7 bases fitting TRBD1. With V trimmed by 6 bases and J by 0 bases, 7 bases remained unmatched. The CDR3 totals 16 residues. CDR1 MDHEN and CDR2 SYDVKM come from the germline V gene.

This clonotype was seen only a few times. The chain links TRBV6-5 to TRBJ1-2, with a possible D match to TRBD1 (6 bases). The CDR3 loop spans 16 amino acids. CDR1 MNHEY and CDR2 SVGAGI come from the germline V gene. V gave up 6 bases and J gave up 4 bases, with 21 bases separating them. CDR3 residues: CASSYTTGRVLYGYTF. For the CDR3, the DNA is TGTGCCAGCAGCTATACTACAGGGAGGGTCCTCTATGGCTACACCTTC.

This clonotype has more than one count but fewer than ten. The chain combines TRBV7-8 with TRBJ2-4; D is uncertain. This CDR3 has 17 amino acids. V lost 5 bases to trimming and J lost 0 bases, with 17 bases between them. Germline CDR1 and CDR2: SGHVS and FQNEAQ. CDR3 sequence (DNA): TGTGCCAGCAGCAAAGTCGTCGAGAATCTAGCCAAAAACATTCAGTACTTC. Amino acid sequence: CASSKVVENLAKNIQYF.

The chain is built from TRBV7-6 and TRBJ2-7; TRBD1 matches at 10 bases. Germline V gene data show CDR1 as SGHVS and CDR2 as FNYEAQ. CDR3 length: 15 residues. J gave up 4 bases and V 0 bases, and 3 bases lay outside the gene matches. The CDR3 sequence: CASSLAGTGEYEQYF. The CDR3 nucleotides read TGTGCCAGCAGCTTAGCCGGGACAGGGGAGTACGAGCAGTACTTC.

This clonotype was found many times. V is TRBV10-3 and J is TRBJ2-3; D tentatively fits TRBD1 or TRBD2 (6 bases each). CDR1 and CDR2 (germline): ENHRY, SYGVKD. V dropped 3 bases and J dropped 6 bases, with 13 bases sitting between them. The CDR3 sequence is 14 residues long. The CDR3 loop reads CAISDGGSGDTQYF. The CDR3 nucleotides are TGTGCCATCAGTGACGGGGGCTCAGGGGATACGCAGTATTTT.